The 23 T cell receptor beta chains in this list originate from one sample, sequenced in a study of T-cell memory formation after mild COVID-19. TCRdb called the 5' RACE reads again in MiXCR, with one record for every CDR3 protein. The table shows under 550,000 distinct CDR3 sequences, with 15% to 20% occurring only once. The sample taken for sequencing was PBMCs or a T cell subset sorted from them (not recorded which). All receptors derive from a man younger than 35 who had mild COVID-19 (a few samples of this study predate the infection). Cell type and time point are not known.

This clonotype appeared a few times. V is TRBV27 and J is TRBJ2-5; 7 bases align to TRBD2. Germline V CDR1 and CDR2: MNHEY, SMNVEV (reference sequence). The CDR3 consists of 16 residues. Unmatched junction bases numbered 7, after V lost 1 base and J lost 2 bases. DNA of the CDR3: TGTGCCAGCAGTTTATTTTCGGGGGGAAGACAAGAGACCCAGTACTTC. Translation gives CASSLFSGGRQETQYF.

The chain recombines TRBV27 with TRBJ1-1; TRBD1 matches at 8 bases. The CDR3 has 16 amino acids. V was pared by 5 bases and J by 3 bases, with 11 bases of the junction left unmatched. Germline loops: CDR1 MNHEY, CDR2 SMNVEV (reference sequence). In DNA, the CDR3 is TGTGCCAGCAGTCCGAATACATGGGACAGGTACACTGAAGCTTTCTTT. Translated: CASSPNTWDRYTEAFF.

The CDR3 here is CATNGSQQYF. The CDR3 coding sequence is TGTGCCACCAATGGGTCGCAGCAGTACTTC. The chain recombines TRBV24-1 with TRBJ2-7; no definite D call. The CDR3 is 10 amino acids. Germline assignment: CDR1 KGHDR and CDR2 SFDVKD. V dropped 8 bases and J dropped 8 bases, with 9 bases sitting between them.

V gene TRBV6-2 or TRBV6-3 combines with J gene TRBJ2-7; possible D gene TRBD2, 6 bases. Germline CDR1 is MNHEY and CDR2 is SVGEGT. V was trimmed by 8 bases and J by 6 bases, leaving 14 bases between them. The length of the CDR3 is 12 residues. This CDR3 reads CASSFMGGEQYV. CDR3 bases: TGTGCCAGCTCGTTTATGGGGGGCGAGCAGTACGTC.

J is TRBJ1-1 and V is TRBV6-5; 7 bases fit TRBD1. Germline loops: CDR1 MNHEY, CDR2 SVGAGI. The CDR3 contains 14 residues. V was pared by 6 bases and J by 8 bases, with 12 bases of the junction left unmatched. In DNA form, the CDR3 reads TGTGCCAGCAGCCTTCGACAGGGCGGTGGAGAAGCTTTCTTT. The encoded protein is CASSLRQGGGEAFF.

The chain has TRBV20-1 and TRBJ2-5; weak D call: TRBD1 (6 bases). The germline gives CDR1 DFQATT, CDR2 SNEGSKA (reference sequence). The CDR3 runs to 17 residues. V was trimmed by 1 base and J by 4 bases, leaving 22 bases between them. The CDR3 sequence is CSARGGKFGQSIETQYF. CDR3 sequence (DNA): TGCAGTGCTAGAGGAGGGAAGTTCGGACAGAGCATAGAGACCCAGTACTTC.

This clonotype was counted a few times. One base away lies a much larger clone, so this may be a sequencing read error. This CDR3 reads CASSLGQEDYGYTF. CDR3 sequence (DNA): TGCGCCAGCAGCTTGGGACAGGAGGACTATGGCTACACCTTC. The chain uses TRBV5-1 and TRBJ1-2; D is perhaps TRBD1 (6 bases). V lost 0 bases to trimming and J lost 3 bases, with 9 bases between them. The CDR3 covers 14 residues. Germline assignment: CDR1 SGHRS and CDR2 YFSETQ.

The chain carries TRBV2 and TRBJ2-2; D unresolved. Germline-derived CDR1 and CDR2 are SNHLY and FYNNEI. This CDR3 is built from 14 residues. Deletions cut 7 bases from V and 4 bases from J, with 13 bases between. The CDR3 loop reads CASIGRGSTGELFF. CDR3 in DNA: TGTGCCAGCATAGGTAGAGGTTCCACCGGGGAGCTGTTTTTT.

There are a few counts of this clonotype. This chain joins TRBV7-9 and TRBJ2-3; 10 positions match TRBD2. Germline loops: CDR1 SEHNR, CDR2 FQNEAQ (reference sequence). The ends lost 6 bases at V and 2 bases at J; junction bases unmatched: 2. CDR3 size: 14 residues. The CDR3 region has the DNA TGTGCCAGCAGTAGCGGGGGGTACACAGATACGCAGTATTTT. Protein sequence: CASSSGGYTDTQYF.

Only a few counts were recorded for this clonotype. The chain uses TRBV5-1 and TRBJ1-3; 10 nucleotides agree with TRBD1. V dropped 4 bases and J dropped 2; count of bases not matched to a gene: 6. CDR1 SGHRS and CDR2 YFSETQ come from the germline V gene. This CDR3 is 16 amino acids long. DNA of the CDR3: TGCGCCAGCAGCCCGGGAGACAGGGGGCCTGGAAACACCATATATTTT. As protein: CASSPGDRGPGNTIYF.

V and J are TRBV5-6 and TRBJ2-7; D remains ambiguous. The CDR3 contains 16 residues. Germline V lookup: CDR1 SGHDT, CDR2 YYEEEE. Trimming left V 1 base short and J 0 bases short, with 14 bases between. The CDR3 sequence is CASSLYRGRSSYEQYV. Here the CDR3 DNA reads TGTGCCAGCAGCTTGTATCGCGGACGTTCCTCCTACGAGCAGTACGTC.

The chain employs TRBV4-3 and TRBJ2-1, with D possibly being TRBD1 (6 bases). The CDR3 covers 13 residues. Germline V gives CDR1 LGHNA, CDR2 YSLEER. V was pared by 6 bases and J by 7 bases, with 13 bases between. This chain's CDR3 is CASSHRVGNEQFF. In DNA form, the CDR3 reads TGCGCCAGCAGTCACAGGGTCGGGAATGAGCAGTTCTTC.

The rearrangement joins TRBV11-2 to TRBJ1-1; no clear D. The length of the CDR3 is 13 residues. Germline CDR1 reads SGHAT; CDR2 reads FQNNGV. V lost 1 base, J lost 5 bases, and 8 bases lay in between. The CDR3, as DNA: TGTGCCAGCAGCTTAGTCAGGCAGACTGAAGCTTTCTTT. It specifies CASSLVRQTEAFF. The variable domain in full, with the rest retrieved from reference TRBV11-2 and TRBJ1-1, is EAGVAQSPRYKIIEKRQSVAFWCNPISGHATLYWYQQILGQGPKLLIQFQNNGVVDDSQLPKDRFSAERLKGVDSTLKIQPAKLEDSAVYLCASSLVRQTEAFFGQGTRLTVV.

The chain recombines TRBV2 with TRBJ2-7, with 8 bases aligning to TRBD1. V lost 5 bases, J lost 5 bases, and 8 bases stayed unmatched. Germline V gene sequence: CDR1 SNHLY, CDR2 FYNNEI. This CDR3 has 14 residues. CDR3 sequence reads: CASSQIPTGDEQYV. The CDR3, as DNA: TGTGCCAGCAGTCAAATACCGACAGGGGACGAGCAGTACGTC.

The V and J genes are TRBV5-4 and TRBJ2-3; no clear D. Germline values: CDR1 SGHNT, CDR2 YYREEE (reference sequence). This CDR3 is 15 amino acids long. Trimming pared 1 base from V and 2 bases from J, leaving 11 bases between. The CDR3 region has the DNA TGTGCCAGCAGCTTGCCCATGGGTATCACAGATACGCAGTATTTT. This translates into CASSLPMGITDTQYF.

This clonotype was counted a few times. The rearrangement links TRBV20-1 to TRBJ2-4; D ambiguous. Per germline, CDR1 DFQATT and CDR2 SNEGSKA (reference sequence). Trimming pared 6 bases from V and 0 bases from J, leaving 9 bases between. This CDR3 spans 13 amino acids. The CDR3 spells CSAPHGAKNIQYF. As DNA, the CDR3 is TGCAGTGCCCCCCACGGAGCCAAAAACATTCAGTACTTC.

In this sample, this clonotype turned up a few times. The rearrangement joins TRBV25-1 to TRBJ1-2; D is ambiguous. CDR3 length equals 10 residues. V was shortened by 2 bases and J by 7 bases, with 2 bases between the two germline ends. Germline lookup yields CDR1 MGHDK and CDR2 SYGVNS. CDR3: CASSEIGYTF. In nucleotides, the CDR3 is TGTGCCAGCAGTGAAATTGGCTACACCTTC.

This clonotype has a single count. This CDR3 reads CASNQGSNQPQHF. The CDR3 coding sequence is TGTGCCAGCAATCAGGGGAGCAATCAGCCCCAGCATTTT. This chain joins TRBV6-2 or TRBV6-3 and TRBJ1-5; a weak D match, TRBD1 (6 bases). The CDR3 totals 13 residues. The V end was cut by 7 bases, the J end by 1 base, with 8 bases between. Germline V gives CDR1 MNHEY, CDR2 SVGEGT.

This clonotype was counted at least ten times. J is TRBJ2-7 and V is TRBV6-5; 10 bases align to TRBD2. Per germline, CDR1 MNHEY and CDR2 SVGAGI. This CDR3 has 14 amino acids. Unmatched junction bases numbered 3, after V lost 0 bases and J lost 7 bases. CDR3 loop: CASSYSSGGYEQYV. The CDR3 DNA reads TGTGCCAGCAGTTACTCTAGCGGGGGGTATGAGCAGTACGTC.

This clonotype was observed a few times. This chain links TRBV12-2 with TRBJ2-7; the table calls TRBD2, which could not be checked here. TRBV12-2 is reported as a pseudogene. The CDR3 consists of 21 residues. CDR3 nucleotide sequence: TGTGCAAGTCGCACGCGAACCGGGACTAGCCTTAAACATCCCCTCCCATACGAGCAGTACTTC. It is translated as CASRTRTGTSLKHPLPYEQYF.

This chain joins TRBV30 and TRBJ1-5; no clear D. Germline lookup yields CDR1 GTSNPN and CDR2 SVGIG (reference sequence). The ends were cut back, 0 bases at V and 4 bases at J, with 7 bases in the middle. The length of the CDR3 is 13 residues. In nucleotides, the CDR3 is TGTGCCTGGAGTGTAAGGGCAAATCAGCCCCAGCATTTT. Translated, it gives CAWSVRANQPQHF.

This clonotype showed up just a few times. This chain uses TRBV4-1 with TRBJ2-3; 9 nucleotides agree with TRBD2. Germline V gives CDR1 MGHRA, CDR2 YSYEKL. The CDR3 runs to 17 residues. The J segment lost 1 base and the V segment lost 2 bases, leaving 7 bases of the junction unmatched. The CDR3 spells CASSQILAGRGTDTQYF. CDR3 nucleotides: TGCGCCAGCAGCCAAATCCTAGCGGGACGGGGCACAGATACGCAGTATTTT.

This clonotype has just a few counts. The V gene is TRBV29-1, the J gene TRBJ2-3, with D uncertain. This CDR3 region has 12 residues. CDR1 is SQVTM and CDR2 is ANQGSEA in the germline V gene. Trimming cost V 5 bases and J 0 bases, with 6 bases left between them. Written as DNA, the CDR3 is TGCAGCGTTAGCGTAAGCACAGATACGCAGTATTTT. Translation: CSVSVSTDTQYF.